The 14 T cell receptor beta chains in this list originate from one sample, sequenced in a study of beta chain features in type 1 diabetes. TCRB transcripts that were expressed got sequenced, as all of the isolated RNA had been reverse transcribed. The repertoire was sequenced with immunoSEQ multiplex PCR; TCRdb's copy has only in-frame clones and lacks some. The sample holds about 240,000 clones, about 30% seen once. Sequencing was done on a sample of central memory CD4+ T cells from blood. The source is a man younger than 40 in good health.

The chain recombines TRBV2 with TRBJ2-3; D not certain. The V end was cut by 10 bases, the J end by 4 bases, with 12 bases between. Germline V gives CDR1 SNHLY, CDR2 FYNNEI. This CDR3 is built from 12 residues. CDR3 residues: CATMLVSDTQYF. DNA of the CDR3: TGTGCCACCATGCTTGTCTCAGATACGCAGTATTTT.

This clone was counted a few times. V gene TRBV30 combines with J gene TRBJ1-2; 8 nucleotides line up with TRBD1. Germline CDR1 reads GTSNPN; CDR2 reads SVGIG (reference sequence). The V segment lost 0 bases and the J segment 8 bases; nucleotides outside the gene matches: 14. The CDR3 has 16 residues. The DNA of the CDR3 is TGTGCCTGGAGTGTAGCGGGACAGGTCCCTACGAGGGGCTACACCTTC. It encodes CAWSVAGQVPTRGYTF.

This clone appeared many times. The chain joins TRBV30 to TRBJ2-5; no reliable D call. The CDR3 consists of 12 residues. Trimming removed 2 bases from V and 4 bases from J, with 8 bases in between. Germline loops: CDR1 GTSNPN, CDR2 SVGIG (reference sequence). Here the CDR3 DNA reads TGTGCCTGGAGTCCGGCCCTAGAGACCCAGTACTTC. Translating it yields CAWSPALETQYF. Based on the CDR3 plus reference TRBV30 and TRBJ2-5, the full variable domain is SQTIHQWPATLVQPVGSPLSLECTVEGTSNPNLYWYRQAAGRGLQLLFYSVGIGQISSEVPQNLSASRPQDRQFILSSKKLLLSDSGFYLCAWSPALETQYFGPGTRLLVL.

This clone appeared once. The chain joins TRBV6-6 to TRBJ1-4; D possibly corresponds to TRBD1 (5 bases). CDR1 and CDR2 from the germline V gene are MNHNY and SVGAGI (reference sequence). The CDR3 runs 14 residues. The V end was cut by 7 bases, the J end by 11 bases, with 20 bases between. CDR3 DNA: TGTGCCAGCAAACTACAGGATTGGGGCATGAAACTGTTTTTT. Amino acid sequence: CASKLQDWGMKLFF.

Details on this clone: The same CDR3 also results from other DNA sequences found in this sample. CDR3 in amino acids: CASSLGGSTDTQYF. CDR3 in DNA: TGCGCCAGCAGCTTGGGAGGGAGCACAGATACGCAGTATTTT. The chain uses TRBV5-1 and TRBJ2-3; TRBD2 is a possible D gene (5 bases). V lost 0 bases and J lost 0, with 5 bases in between. Looked up from germline, CDR1 is SGHRS and CDR2 is YFSETQ. The CDR3 runs 14 residues.

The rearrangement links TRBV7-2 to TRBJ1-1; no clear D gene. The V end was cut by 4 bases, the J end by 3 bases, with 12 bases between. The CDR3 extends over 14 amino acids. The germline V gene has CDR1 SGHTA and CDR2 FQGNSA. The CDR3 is CASSYKGYDTEAFF. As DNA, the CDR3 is TGTGCCAGCAGCTACAAGGGATACGACACTGAAGCTTTCTTT.

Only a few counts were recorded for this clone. This CDR3 is CAISETRDPLEQYF. The DNA for the CDR3 is TGTGCCATCAGTGAGACCAGGGACCCTCTCGAGCAGTACTTC. J is TRBJ2-5 and V is TRBV10-3; either TRBD1 or TRBD2 may fit D (5 bases each). The J call could be wrong; TRBJ2-7 is a better fit for the DNA end. Germline V gives CDR1 ENHRY, CDR2 SYGVKD. The CDR3 spans 14 residues.

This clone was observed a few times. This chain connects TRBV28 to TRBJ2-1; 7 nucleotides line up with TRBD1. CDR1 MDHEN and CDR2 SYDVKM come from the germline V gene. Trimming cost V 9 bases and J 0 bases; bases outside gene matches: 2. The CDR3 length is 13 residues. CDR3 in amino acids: CASGTASYNEQFF. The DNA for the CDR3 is TGTGCCAGTGGGACAGCCTCCTACAATGAGCAGTTCTTC.

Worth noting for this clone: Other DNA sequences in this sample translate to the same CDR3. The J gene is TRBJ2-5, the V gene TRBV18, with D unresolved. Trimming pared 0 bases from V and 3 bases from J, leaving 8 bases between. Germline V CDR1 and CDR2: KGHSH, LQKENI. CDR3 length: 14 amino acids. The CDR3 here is CASSPPSQKETQYF. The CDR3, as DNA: TGTGCCAGCTCACCACCGTCTCAGAAAGAGACCCAGTACTTC.

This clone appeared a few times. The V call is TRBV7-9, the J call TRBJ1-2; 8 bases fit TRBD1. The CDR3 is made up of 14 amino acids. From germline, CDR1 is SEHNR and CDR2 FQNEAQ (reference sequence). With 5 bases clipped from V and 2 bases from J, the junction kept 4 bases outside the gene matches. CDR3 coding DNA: TGTGCCAGCAGCGCGACAGGGGTCAACTATGGCTACACCTTC. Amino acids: CASSATGVNYGYTF.

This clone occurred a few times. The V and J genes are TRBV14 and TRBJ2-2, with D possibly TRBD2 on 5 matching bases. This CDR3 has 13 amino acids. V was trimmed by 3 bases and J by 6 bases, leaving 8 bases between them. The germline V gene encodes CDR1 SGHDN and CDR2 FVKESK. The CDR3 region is CASSQYGAGELFF. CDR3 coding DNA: TGTGCCAGCAGCCAGTACGGGGCCGGGGAGCTGTTTTTT.

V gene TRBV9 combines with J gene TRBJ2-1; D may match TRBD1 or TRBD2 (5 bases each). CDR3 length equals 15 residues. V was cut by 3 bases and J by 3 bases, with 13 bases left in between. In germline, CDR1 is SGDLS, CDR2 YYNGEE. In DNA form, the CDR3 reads TGTGCCAGCAGCGAGGGGCCGCGGGTCTACAATGAGCAGTTCTTC. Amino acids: CASSEGPRVYNEQFF.

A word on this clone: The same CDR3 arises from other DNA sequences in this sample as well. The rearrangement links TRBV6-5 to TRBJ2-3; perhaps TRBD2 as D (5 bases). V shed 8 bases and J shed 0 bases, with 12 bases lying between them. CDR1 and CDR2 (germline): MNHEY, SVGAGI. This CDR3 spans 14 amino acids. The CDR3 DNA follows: TGTGCCAGCCGTTTAGCGCTTAGCACAGATACGCAGTATTTT. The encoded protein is CASRLALSTDTQYF.

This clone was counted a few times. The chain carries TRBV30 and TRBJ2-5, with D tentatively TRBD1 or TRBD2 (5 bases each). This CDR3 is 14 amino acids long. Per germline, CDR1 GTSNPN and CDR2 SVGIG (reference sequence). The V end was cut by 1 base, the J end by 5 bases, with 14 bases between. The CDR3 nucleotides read TGTGCCTGGAGTGCCCCCCGGGGCCTGGAGACCCAGTACTTC. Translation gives CAWSAPRGLETQYF. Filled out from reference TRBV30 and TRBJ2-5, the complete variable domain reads SQTIHQWPATLVQPVGSPLSLECTVEGTSNPNLYWYRQAAGRGLQLLFYSVGIGQISSEVPQNLSASRPQDRQFILSSKKLLLSDSGFYLCAWSAPRGLETQYFGPGTRLLVL.